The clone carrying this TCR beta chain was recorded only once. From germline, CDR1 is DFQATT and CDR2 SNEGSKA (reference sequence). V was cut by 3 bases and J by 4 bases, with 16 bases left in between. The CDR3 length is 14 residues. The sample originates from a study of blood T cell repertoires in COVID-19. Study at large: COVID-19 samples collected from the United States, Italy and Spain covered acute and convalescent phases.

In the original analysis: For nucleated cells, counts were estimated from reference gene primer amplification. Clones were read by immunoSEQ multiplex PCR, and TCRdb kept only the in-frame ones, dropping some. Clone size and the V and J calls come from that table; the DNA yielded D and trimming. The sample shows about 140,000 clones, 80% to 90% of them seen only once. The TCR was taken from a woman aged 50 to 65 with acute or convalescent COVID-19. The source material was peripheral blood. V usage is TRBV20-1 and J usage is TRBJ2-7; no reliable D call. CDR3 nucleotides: TGCAGTGCTAGTTGGCTCCCCCTGGAGTACGAGCAGTACTTC. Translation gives CSASWLPLEYEQYF.